These 6 T cell receptor beta chains originate from one sample sequenced in a study of shared clonotypes between healthy human individuals. Clones were sequenced by immunoSEQ multiplex PCR, and TCRdb holds only the in-frame ones, with some missing. The sample contains some 1,900,000 clones, about 95% of which appear only once. Terminally differentiated effector memory CD45RA+ cells were excluded by CCR7 positive selection of CD45RO-negative cells. The source material was naive CD8+ T cells sorted from blood. Receptors originate from a man between 18 and 35 years old in good health.

V and J are TRBV4-1 and TRBJ2-7; D may match TRBD1 or TRBD2 (5 bases each). Germline CDR1 is MGHRA and CDR2 is YSYEKL. The CDR3 runs 14 residues. The germline V and J ends were trimmed by 4 bases and 1 base, with 11 bases remaining between them. The CDR3 loop is CASSLEGFSYEQYF. As DNA, the CDR3 is TGCGCCAGCAGCCTTGAGGGGTTTTCCTACGAGCAGTACTTC.

The chain combines TRBV12-5 with TRBJ2-2; D possibly corresponds to TRBD1 (5 bases). Germline V gene data show CDR1 as LGHNT and CDR2 as FRNRAP. Trimming removed 6 bases from V and 8 bases from J, with 22 bases in between. The CDR3 length is 16 residues. The CDR3 nucleotides read TGTGCTAGTGGCCTCGGGCCCACAGGTGATCCGGGGGAGCTGTTTTTT. Its protein product is CASGLGPTGDPGELFF.

This chain uses TRBV28 with TRBJ1-2; D call uncertain. V was cut by 6 bases and J by 3 bases, with 14 bases left in between. CDR1 is MDHEN, CDR2 SYDVKM, per germline. This CDR3 is 14 amino acids long. CDR3 nucleotides: TGTGCCAGCAGCCCCTTGGCCGGATACTATGGCTACACCTTC. Translation gives CASSPLAGYYGYTF.

Concerning this clone: It is likely a read error, because the conserved phenylalanine at the end of the CDR3 is missing. The V call is TRBV30, the J call TRBJ1-2, with TRBD1 as a possible D gene (5 bases). The CDR3 loop spans 15 amino acids. CDR1 is GTSNPN, CDR2 SVGIG, per germline (reference sequence). This CDR3 reads CAWSVTGEVSYGYTL. The CDR3 DNA follows: TGTGCCTGGAGTGTAACAGGAGAAGTATCGTATGGTTACACCTTG.

V and J are TRBV4-3 and TRBJ2-1; the D is unclear. Trimming removed 0 bases at V and 7 bases at J, with 1 base between. In germline, CDR1 is LGHNA, CDR2 YSLEER. The CDR3 extends over 11 amino acids. The DNA for the CDR3 is TGCGCCAGCAGCCAAGAAAATGAGCAGTTCTTC. Protein: CASSQENEQFF.

V gene TRBV6-6 combines with J gene TRBJ2-7; the match to TRBD1 covers 10 bases. The CDR3 spans 13 residues. Germline lookup yields CDR1 MNHNY and CDR2 SVGAGI (reference sequence). V lost 2 bases to trimming and J lost 5 bases; unmatched junction nucleotides: 0. Here the CDR3 DNA reads TGTGCCAGCAGTTACGGGACAGGGGACGAGCAGTACTTC. The encoded protein is CASSYGTGDEQYF.